This entry features one T cell receptor (beta chain) sequence. This sample is drawn from a study of blood T cell repertoires in COVID-19. Study-level information: In each case, the material was cDNA or gDNA derived from T cells, B-cell-depleted T cells, or PBMCs.

In the original analysis: How many nucleated cells were present was estimated from reference gene primer amplification. The assay was immunoSEQ multiplex PCR, and TCRdb's table has in-frame clones only and misses some. V and J calls and clone size follow that table, whereas D and trimming were derived from the DNA. The sample includes 150,000 to 200,000 clones, around 80% seen only once; the top ten take around 15%. CDR3 length equals 14 residues. V was clipped by 2 bases and J by 7 bases, with 9 bases between them. Germline CDR1 MDHEN, CDR2 SYDVKM. The sequencing input was peripheral blood. The chain employs TRBV28 and TRBJ1-6; no clear D. The sequence came from a woman aged 65 to 85 with COVID-19, enrolled during active disease. The CDR3 region is CASSLTTRNSPLHF. CDR3 DNA sequence: TGTGCCAGCAGTTTAACGACTCGGAATTCACCCCTCCACTTT.